The clone carrying this T cell receptor beta chain was picked up one time. Hyperthyroidism of Graves' type that showed no ophthalmopathy progression within 18 months was stable. Hyperthyroidism had been newly diagnosed in patients aged 18 to 65, and its duration was under 2 months. Amplification of TCR beta CDR3 regions used RNA as the template. A set of HTBI primers served as the primers for a first-round RT-PCR of the TCR CDR3. TCRdb independently ran MiXCR on the multiplex PCR reads; one entry per CDR3 protein. The sample lists approximately 500,000 distinct CDR3 sequences, 40% to 55% occurring once. The sample comes from a study of T cells in Graves' hyperthyroidism and ophthalmopathy. Germline V gives CDR1 ENHRY, CDR2 SYGVKD. The V gene end was trimmed by 10 bases and the J gene end by 0 bases; junction bases not matched to a gene: 14. CDR3 length equals 17 residues.

Input material: peripheral blood or thyroid tissue (not recorded which). The chain links TRBV10-3 to TRBJ1-5; 8 nucleotides line up with TRBD1. The TCR comes from a woman between 18 and 29 years old with Graves' hyperthyroidism. The CDR3 is CATGPGGREVSNQPQHF. CDR3 bases: TGTGCCACCGGACCAGGGGGCAGGGAGGTTAGCAATCAGCCCCAGCATTTT.